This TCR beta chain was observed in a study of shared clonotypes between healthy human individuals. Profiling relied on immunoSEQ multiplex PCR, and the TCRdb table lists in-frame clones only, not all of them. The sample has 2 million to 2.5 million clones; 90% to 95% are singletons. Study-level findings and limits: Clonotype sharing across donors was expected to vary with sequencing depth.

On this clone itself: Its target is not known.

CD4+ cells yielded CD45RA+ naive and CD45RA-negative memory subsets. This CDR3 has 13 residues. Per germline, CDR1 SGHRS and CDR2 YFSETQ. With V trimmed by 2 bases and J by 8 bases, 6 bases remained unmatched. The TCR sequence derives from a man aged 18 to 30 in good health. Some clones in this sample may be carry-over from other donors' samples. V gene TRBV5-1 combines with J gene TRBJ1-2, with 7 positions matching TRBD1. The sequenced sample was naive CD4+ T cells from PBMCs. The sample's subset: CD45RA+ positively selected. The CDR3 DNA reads TGCGCCAGCAGCTTAACAGGGGCGGAAGGCTACACCTTC. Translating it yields CASSLTGAEGYTF.